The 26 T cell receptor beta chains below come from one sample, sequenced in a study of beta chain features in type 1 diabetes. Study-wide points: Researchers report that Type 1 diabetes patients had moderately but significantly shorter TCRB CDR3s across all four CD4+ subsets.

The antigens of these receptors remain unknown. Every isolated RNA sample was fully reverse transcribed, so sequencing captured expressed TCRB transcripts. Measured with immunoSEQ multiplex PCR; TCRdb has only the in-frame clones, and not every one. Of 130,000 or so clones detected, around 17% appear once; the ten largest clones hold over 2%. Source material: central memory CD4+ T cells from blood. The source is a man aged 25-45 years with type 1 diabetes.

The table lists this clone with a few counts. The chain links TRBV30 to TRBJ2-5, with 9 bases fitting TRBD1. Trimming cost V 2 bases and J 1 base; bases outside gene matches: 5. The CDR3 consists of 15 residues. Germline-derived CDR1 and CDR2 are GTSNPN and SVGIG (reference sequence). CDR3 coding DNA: TGTGCCTGGAGTTCGGGACAGGGCCTCCAAGAGACCCAGTACTTC. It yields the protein CAWSSGQGLQETQYF.

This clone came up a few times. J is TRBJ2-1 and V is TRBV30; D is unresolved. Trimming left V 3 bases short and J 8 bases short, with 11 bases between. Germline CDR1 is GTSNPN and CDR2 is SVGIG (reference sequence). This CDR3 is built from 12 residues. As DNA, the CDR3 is TGTGCCTGGAGCCTCTCCCTCGATGAGCAGTTCTTC. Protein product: CAWSLSLDEQFF.

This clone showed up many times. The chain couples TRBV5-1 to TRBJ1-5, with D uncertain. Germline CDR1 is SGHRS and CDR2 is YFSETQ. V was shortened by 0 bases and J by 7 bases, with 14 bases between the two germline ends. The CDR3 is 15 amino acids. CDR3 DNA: TGCGCCAGCAGCTTGGGCCCACTAGGGAGCCAGCCCCAGCATTTT. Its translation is CASSLGPLGSQPQHF.

The CDR3 reads CSVVGRGYEQYF. For the CDR3, the DNA is TGCAGCGTTGTCGGCAGGGGATACGAGCAGTACTTC. The chain couples TRBV29-1 to TRBJ2-7, with a possible D match to TRBD1 (6 bases). The CDR3 is 12 residues long. Germline-derived CDR1 and CDR2 are SQVTM and ANQGSEA. The germline V and J ends were trimmed by 4 bases and 4 bases, with 11 bases remaining between them.

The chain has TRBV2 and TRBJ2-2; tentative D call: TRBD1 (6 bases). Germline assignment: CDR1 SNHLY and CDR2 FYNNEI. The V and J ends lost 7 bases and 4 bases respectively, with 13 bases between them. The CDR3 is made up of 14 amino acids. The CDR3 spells CASKGTGRTGELFF. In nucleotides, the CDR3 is TGTGCCAGCAAGGGAACAGGGCGCACCGGGGAGCTGTTTTTT.

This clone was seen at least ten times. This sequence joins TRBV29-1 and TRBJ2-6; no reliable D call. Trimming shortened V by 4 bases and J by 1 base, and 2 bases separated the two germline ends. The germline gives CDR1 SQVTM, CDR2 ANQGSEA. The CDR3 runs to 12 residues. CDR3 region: CSVASGANVLTF. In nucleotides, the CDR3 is TGCAGCGTTGCATCTGGGGCCAACGTCCTGACTTTC.

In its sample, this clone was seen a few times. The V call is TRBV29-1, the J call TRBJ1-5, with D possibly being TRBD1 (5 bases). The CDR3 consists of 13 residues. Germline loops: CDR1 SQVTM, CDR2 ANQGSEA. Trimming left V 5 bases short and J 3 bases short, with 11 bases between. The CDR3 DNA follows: TGCAGCGTTCGCACGGGGGACAATCAGCCCCAGCATTTT. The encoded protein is CSVRTGDNQPQHF.

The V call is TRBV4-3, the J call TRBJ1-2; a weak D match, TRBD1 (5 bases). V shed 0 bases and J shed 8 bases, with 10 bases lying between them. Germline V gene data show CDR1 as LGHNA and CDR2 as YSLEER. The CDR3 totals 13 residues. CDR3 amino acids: CASSQEGTRGYTF. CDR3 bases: TGCGCCAGCAGCCAAGAGGGGACTCGGGGCTACACCTTC.

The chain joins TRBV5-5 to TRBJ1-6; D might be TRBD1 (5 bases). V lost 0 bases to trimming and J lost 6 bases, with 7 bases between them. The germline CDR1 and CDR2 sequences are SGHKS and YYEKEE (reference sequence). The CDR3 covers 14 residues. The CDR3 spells CASSLEQGNSPLHF. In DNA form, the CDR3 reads TGTGCCAGCAGCTTGGAGCAGGGTAATTCACCCCTCCACTTT.

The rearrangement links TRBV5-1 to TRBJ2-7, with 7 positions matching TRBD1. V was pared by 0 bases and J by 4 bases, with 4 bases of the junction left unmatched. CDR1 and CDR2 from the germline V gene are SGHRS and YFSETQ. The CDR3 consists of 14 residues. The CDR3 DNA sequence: TGCGCCAGCAGCTTGGCCGGCAGGGGGTACGAGCAGTACTTC. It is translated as CASSLAGRGYEQYF.

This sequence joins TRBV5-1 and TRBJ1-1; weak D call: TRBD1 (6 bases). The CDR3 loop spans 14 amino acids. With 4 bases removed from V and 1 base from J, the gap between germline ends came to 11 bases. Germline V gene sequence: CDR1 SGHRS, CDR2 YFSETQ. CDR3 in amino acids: CASSPRQENTEAFF. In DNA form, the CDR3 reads TGCGCCAGCAGCCCCAGACAGGAGAACACTGAAGCTTTCTTT.

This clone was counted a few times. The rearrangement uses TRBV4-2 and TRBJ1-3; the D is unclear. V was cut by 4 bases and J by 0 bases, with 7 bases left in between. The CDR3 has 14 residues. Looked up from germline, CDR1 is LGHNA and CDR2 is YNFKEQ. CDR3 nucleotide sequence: TGTGCCAGCAGCCCGGGAGACTCTGGAAACACCATATATTTT. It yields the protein CASSPGDSGNTIYF.

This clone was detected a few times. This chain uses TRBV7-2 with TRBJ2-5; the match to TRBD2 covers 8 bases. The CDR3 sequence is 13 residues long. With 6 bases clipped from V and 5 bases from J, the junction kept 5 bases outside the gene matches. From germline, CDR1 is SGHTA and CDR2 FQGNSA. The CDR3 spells CASRAGGGETQYF. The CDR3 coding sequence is TGTGCCAGCAGAGCAGGCGGGGGGGAGACCCAGTACTTC.

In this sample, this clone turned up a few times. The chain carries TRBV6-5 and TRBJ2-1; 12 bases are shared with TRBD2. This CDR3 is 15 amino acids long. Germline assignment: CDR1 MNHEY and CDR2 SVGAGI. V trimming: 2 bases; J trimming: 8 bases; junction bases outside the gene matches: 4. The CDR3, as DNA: TGTGCCAGCAGTTACGCCTCTAGCGGGGGGGATGAGCAGTTCTTC. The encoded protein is CASSYASSGGDEQFF.

DNA of the CDR3: TGTGCCAGCAGCCAACGACAGGGGTTGACTGAAGCTTTCTTT. Its protein is CASSQRQGLTEAFF. This chain joins TRBV13 and TRBJ1-1; 8 positions match TRBD1. The CDR3 loop spans 14 amino acids. Germline CDR1 reads PRHDT; CDR2 reads FYEKMQ (reference sequence). V lost 5 bases and J lost 5; bases outside the gene matches: 7.

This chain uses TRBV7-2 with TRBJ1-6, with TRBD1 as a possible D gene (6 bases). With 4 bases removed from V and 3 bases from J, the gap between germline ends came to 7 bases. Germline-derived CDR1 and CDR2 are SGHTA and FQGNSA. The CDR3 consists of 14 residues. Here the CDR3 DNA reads TGTGCCAGCAGCTCAGGGGACTATAATTCACCCCTCCACTTT. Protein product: CASSSGDYNSPLHF.

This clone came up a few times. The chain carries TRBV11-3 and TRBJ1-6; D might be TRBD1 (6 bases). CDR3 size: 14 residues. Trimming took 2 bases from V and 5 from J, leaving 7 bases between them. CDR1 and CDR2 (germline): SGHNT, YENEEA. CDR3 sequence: CASSLRQDNSPLHF. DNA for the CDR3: TGTGCCAGCAGCTTACGACAGGATAATTCACCCCTCCACTTT.

CDR3 in amino acids: CASSSISWTSGSTDTQYF. In DNA, the CDR3 is TGTGCCAGCAGCTCAATTTCCTGGACTAGCGGATCCACAGATACGCAGTATTTT. The chain is built from TRBV14 and TRBJ2-3, with 10 bases lining up with TRBD2. Looked up from germline, CDR1 is SGHDN and CDR2 is FVKESK. This CDR3 is built from 18 residues. J was trimmed by 2 bases and V by 5 bases; bases with no gene match: 13.

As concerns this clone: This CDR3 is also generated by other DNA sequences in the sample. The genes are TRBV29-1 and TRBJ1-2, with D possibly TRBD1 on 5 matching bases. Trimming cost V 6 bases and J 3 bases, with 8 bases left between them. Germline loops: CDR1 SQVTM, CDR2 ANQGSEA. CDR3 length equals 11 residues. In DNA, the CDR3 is TGCAGCGTCGGGACGGACTATGGCTACACCTTC. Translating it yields CSVGTDYGYTF.

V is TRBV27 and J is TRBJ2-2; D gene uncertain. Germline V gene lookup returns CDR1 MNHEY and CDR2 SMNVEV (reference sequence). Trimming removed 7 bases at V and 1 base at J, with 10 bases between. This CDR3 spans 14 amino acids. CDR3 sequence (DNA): TGTGCCAGCACCCTGCGGTGGAACACCGGGGAGCTGTTTTTT. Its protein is CASTLRWNTGELFF.

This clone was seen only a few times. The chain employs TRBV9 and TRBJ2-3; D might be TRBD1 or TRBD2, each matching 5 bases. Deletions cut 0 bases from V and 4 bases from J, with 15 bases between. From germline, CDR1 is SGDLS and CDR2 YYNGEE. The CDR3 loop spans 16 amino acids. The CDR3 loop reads CASSVAVQGRADTQYF. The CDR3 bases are TGTGCCAGCAGCGTAGCGGTTCAGGGACGTGCAGATACGCAGTATTTT.

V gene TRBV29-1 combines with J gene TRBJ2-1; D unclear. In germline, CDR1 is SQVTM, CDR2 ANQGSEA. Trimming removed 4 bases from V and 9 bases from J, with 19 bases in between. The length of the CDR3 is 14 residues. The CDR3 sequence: CSVGGPAQYGEQFF. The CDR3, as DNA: TGCAGCGTTGGAGGTCCGGCGCAATATGGTGAGCAGTTCTTC.

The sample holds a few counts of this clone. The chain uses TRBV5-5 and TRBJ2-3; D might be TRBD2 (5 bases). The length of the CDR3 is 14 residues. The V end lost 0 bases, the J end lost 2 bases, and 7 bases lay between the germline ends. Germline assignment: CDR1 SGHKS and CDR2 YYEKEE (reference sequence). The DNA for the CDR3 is TGTGCCAGCAGCTTGGGGAGGTCCACAGATACGCAGTATTTT. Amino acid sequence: CASSLGRSTDTQYF.

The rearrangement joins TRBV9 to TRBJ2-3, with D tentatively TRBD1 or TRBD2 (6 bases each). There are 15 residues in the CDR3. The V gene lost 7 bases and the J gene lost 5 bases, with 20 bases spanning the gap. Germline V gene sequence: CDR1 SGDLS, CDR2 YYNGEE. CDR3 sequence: CASPGGRGNQDTQYF. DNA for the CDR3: TGTGCCAGCCCCGGGGGCAGAGGTAATCAAGATACGCAGTATTTT. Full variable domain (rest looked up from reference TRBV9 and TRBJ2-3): DSGVTQTPKHLITATGQRVTLRCSPRSGDLSVYWYQQSLDQGLQFLIQYYNGEERAKGNILERFSAQQFPDLHSELNLSSLELGDSALYFCASPGGRGNQDTQYFGPGTRLTVL.

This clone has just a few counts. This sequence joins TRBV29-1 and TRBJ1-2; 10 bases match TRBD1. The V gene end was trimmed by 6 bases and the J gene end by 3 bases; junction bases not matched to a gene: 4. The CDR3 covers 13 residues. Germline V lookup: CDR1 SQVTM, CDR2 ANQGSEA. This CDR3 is CSVPGQGHYGYTF. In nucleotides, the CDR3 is TGCAGCGTCCCGGGACAGGGGCACTATGGCTACACCTTC.

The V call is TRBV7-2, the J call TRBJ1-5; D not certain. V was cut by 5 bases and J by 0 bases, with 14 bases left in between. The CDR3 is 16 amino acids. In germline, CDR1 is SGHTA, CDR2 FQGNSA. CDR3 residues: CASSKMRANSNQPQHF. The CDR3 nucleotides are TGTGCCAGCAGCAAAATGAGGGCCAATAGCAATCAGCCCCAGCATTTT.